The next 28 T cell receptor beta chains were all read from a single sample in a study of blood T cell repertoires in COVID-19. This table comes from immunoSEQ multiplex PCR, and its TCRdb copy is limited to in-frame clones, with some not included. Of 170,000 or so clones in the sample, around 87% are singletons; the top ten hold 0.45% to 0.6%. The material sequenced was peripheral blood. These receptors originate from a man aged 60-69 years with COVID-19, enrolled during active disease.

The chain has TRBV28 and TRBJ1-2; the match to TRBD1 covers 9 bases. Unmatched junction bases numbered 6, after V lost 10 bases and J lost 6 bases. The CDR3 loop spans 12 amino acids. CDR1 is MDHEN and CDR2 is SYDVKM in the germline V gene. The CDR3 DNA follows: TGTGCCATCTTACAGGGGGCTGATGGCTACACCTTC. Encoded protein: CAILQGADGYTF.

This clone was counted between two and nine times. The chain uses TRBV3-1 (or the pseudogene TRBV3-2) and TRBJ1-4; 9 bases map to TRBD1. Trimming removed 3 bases from V and 7 bases from J; junction bases left unmatched: 6. Germline CDR1 reads LGHDT; CDR2 reads YNNKEL (reference sequence). This CDR3 contains 15 residues. CDR3 nucleotide sequence: TGTGCCAGCAGCCACCAAGGACAGGGGCGTGAAAAACTGTTTTTT. Amino acids: CASSHQGQGREKLFF.

On this clone: Other DNA sequences in the sample encode the same CDR3. This rearrangement joins TRBV7-2 to TRBJ2-2, with D perhaps matching TRBD2 (6 bases). The CDR3 length is 15 residues. Germline CDR1 is SGHTA and CDR2 is FQGNSA. Between the trimmed V and J ends, which lost 3 bases and 6 bases, there was a span of 14 bases. Written as DNA, the CDR3 is TGTGCCAGCAGCTTCTCCGGGAGAGCCCCCGGGGAGCTGTTTTTT. Amino acids: CASSFSGRAPGELFF. Variable domain in full (rest from reference TRBV7-2 and TRBJ2-2): GAGVSQSPSNKVTEKGKDVELRCDPISGHTALYWYRQSLGQGLEFLIYFQGNSAPDKSGLPSDRFSAERTGGSVSTLTIQRTQQEDSAVYLCASSFSGRAPGELFFGEGSRLTVL.

This chain links TRBV21-1 with TRBJ2-5; the D segment call TRBD2 is taken from the table without a DNA check. TRBV21-1 is a pseudogene locus. The CDR3 consists of 17 residues. DNA for the CDR3: TGTGCCAGCAGCAAAGCGCTGGCTAGCGGGGACCAAGAGACCCAGTACTTC. Residues: CASSKALASGDQETQYF.

The V and J genes are TRBV24-1 and TRBJ2-2; 8 bases are a match to TRBD2. This CDR3 comprises 13 residues. Losses at the gene ends were 10 bases for V and 1 base for J; bases not matched to a gene: 1. The germline V gene encodes CDR1 KGHDR and CDR2 SFDVKD. As DNA, the CDR3 is TGTGCCACGGGACTAGTGAACACCGGGGAGCTGTTTTTT. It encodes CATGLVNTGELFF.

The chain has TRBV28 and TRBJ2-7, with TRBD1 identical over 10 bases. The trim removed 3 bases at V and 2 bases at J, leaving 4 bases unmatched. CDR1 and CDR2 from the germline V gene are MDHEN and SYDVKM. CDR3 length equals 15 residues. CDR3 DNA: TGTGCCAGCAGTTTGGTGGGACAGGGGACCTACGAGCAGTACTTC. The encoded protein is CASSLVGQGTYEQYF.

The chain joins TRBV9 to TRBJ1-3, with D possibly being TRBD1 (5 bases). Trimming cost V 3 bases and J 0 bases, with 10 bases left between them. CDR1 and CDR2 from the germline V gene are SGDLS and YYNGEE. The CDR3 totals 15 residues. The CDR3 region is CASSAMGGSGNTIYF. CDR3 bases: TGTGCCAGCAGCGCCATGGGGGGCTCTGGAAACACCATATATTTT.

J is TRBJ2-1 and V is TRBV9; possibly TRBD2 for D (5 bases). V was shortened by 0 bases and J by 5 bases, with 9 bases between the two germline ends. The CDR3 covers 14 residues. Germline V gives CDR1 SGDLS, CDR2 YYNGEE. The CDR3 spells CASSVDPTNNEQFF. CDR3 sequence (DNA): TGTGCCAGCAGCGTAGACCCGACTAACAATGAGCAGTTCTTC.

The table lists this clone with a count of one. V and J are TRBV3-1 (or the pseudogene TRBV3-2) and TRBJ1-2; D uncertain. Trimming left V 2 bases short and J 4 bases short, with 11 bases between. This CDR3 has 14 amino acids. Germline CDR1 and CDR2: LGHDT and YNNKEL (reference sequence). Written as DNA, the CDR3 is TGTGCCAGCAGCCAATTGTCACAGATCTATGGCTACACCTTC. It specifies CASSQLSQIYGYTF.

The CDR3 spells CASRPTGGSEKAFF. The CDR3 DNA is TGTGCCAGCAGACCGACAGGGGGCTCGGAGAAAGCTTTCTTT. The chain couples TRBV6-6 to TRBJ1-1, with 10 bases fitting TRBD1. V shed 6 bases and J 9 bases; nucleotides not matched to a gene: 10. The germline gives CDR1 MNHNY, CDR2 SVGAGI (reference sequence). The CDR3 consists of 14 residues.

The chain is built from TRBV19 and TRBJ1-1, with D perhaps TRBD1 (6 bases). The CDR3 consists of 13 residues. Germline CDR1 is LNHDA and CDR2 is SQIVND (reference sequence). The V end lost 7 bases, the J end lost 6 bases, and 15 bases lay between the germline ends. The CDR3 sequence is CASTTQGSPEAFF. The CDR3 bases are TGTGCCAGTACCACTCAGGGGTCCCCTGAAGCTTTCTTT. Filled out from reference TRBV19 and TRBJ1-1, the complete variable domain reads DGGITQSPKYLFRKEGQNVTLSCEQNLNHDAMYWYRQDPGQGLRLIYYSQIVNDFQKGDIAEGYSVSREKKESFPLTVTSAQKNPTAFYLCASTTQGSPEAFFGQGTRLTVV.

This clone was observed once. CDR3 in DNA: TGTGCCAGCAGCCAAGACTGGGTTAGCGGGGGGGCCACAGATACGCAGTATTTT. Its protein is CASSQDWVSGGATDTQYF. This sequence joins TRBV3-1 (or the pseudogene TRBV3-2) and TRBJ2-3; 11 bases align to TRBD2. J lost 2 bases, V lost 0 bases, and 7 bases had no gene match. The CDR3 spans 18 residues. The V gene's germline CDR1 is LGHDT and CDR2 YNNKEL (reference sequence).

This clone is a singleton in its sample. This chain joins TRBV4-3 and TRBJ1-1; D is possibly TRBD1 (5 bases). Between the trimmed V and J ends, which lost 0 bases and 10 bases, there was a span of 15 bases. This CDR3 has 14 amino acids. Germline values: CDR1 LGHNA, CDR2 YSLEER. CDR3 DNA sequence: TGCGCCAGCAGCCAAGATCTGGGGCCTATGGGAGCTTTCTTT. This codes for CASSQDLGPMGAFF.

The genes are TRBV18 and TRBJ1-5; D is possibly TRBD1 (5 bases). Germline V gives CDR1 KGHSH, CDR2 LQKENI. The CDR3 is 14 amino acids. Trimming cost V 2 bases and J 9 bases, with 14 bases left between them. The CDR3 DNA reads as TGTGCCAGCTCACCAGGGGCAGGTCCGGGGCCCCAGCATTTT. Translation: CASSPGAGPGPQHF.

The genes are TRBV5-1 and TRBJ2-3, with D possibly TRBD2 on 5 matching bases. Trimming took off 0 bases at V and 6 bases at J, with 14 bases between the two ends. This CDR3 is 15 amino acids long. Germline V CDR1 and CDR2: SGHRS, YFSETQ. This CDR3 reads CASSLARTAADTQYF. In DNA form, the CDR3 reads TGCGCCAGCAGCTTGGCTCGGACTGCCGCGGATACGCAGTATTTT. Based on the CDR3 plus reference TRBV5-1 and TRBJ2-3, the full variable domain is KAGVTQTPRYLIKTRGQQVTLSCSPISGHRSVSWYQQTPGQGLQFLFEYFSETQRNKGNFPGRFSGRQFSNSRSEMNVSTLELGDSALYLCASSLARTAADTQYFGPGTRLTVL.

The chain couples TRBV6-5 to TRBJ2-5, with D unclear. V was cut by 2 bases and J by 5 bases, with 12 bases left in between. This CDR3 has 14 residues. In germline, CDR1 is MNHEY, CDR2 SVGAGI. CDR3 nucleotide sequence: TGTGCCAGCAGTTACCTGAAAAGGAGCGAGACCCAGTACTTC. Its translation is CASSYLKRSETQYF.

The chain recombines TRBV7-6 with TRBJ2-2; D is undetermined. Trimming removed 4 bases at V and 3 bases at J, with 12 bases between. In germline, CDR1 is SGHVS, CDR2 FNYEAQ. The CDR3 covers 15 residues. Written as DNA, the CDR3 is TGTGCCAGCAGCTCGCGGCTAGGAGACACCGGGGAGCTGTTTTTT. Translated: CASSSRLGDTGELFF.

The chain couples TRBV5-1 to TRBJ2-7; 7 bases align to TRBD1. With 1 base clipped from V and 4 bases from J, the junction kept 8 bases outside the gene matches. The CDR3 runs 15 residues. CDR1 is SGHRS, CDR2 YFSETQ, per germline. The CDR3 sequence: CASSLTPRGLYEQYF. As DNA, the CDR3 is TGCGCCAGCAGCTTGACCCCCAGGGGGTTGTACGAGCAGTACTTC.

V gene TRBV2 combines with J gene TRBJ2-6; no clear D gene. V was cut by 6 bases and J by 2 bases, with 11 bases left in between. The CDR3 extends over 15 amino acids. The germline V gene encodes CDR1 SNHLY and CDR2 FYNNEI. CDR3 DNA: TGTGCCAGCAGACAGTCTATGGCTGGGGCCAACGTCCTGACTTTC. Translated: CASRQSMAGANVLTF.

The chain recombines TRBV5-1 with TRBJ1-4; 12 bases are shared with TRBD1. The CDR3 is 16 residues long. The V gene end was trimmed by 3 bases and the J gene end by 5 bases; junction bases not matched to a gene: 5. Germline V gene data show CDR1 as SGHRS and CDR2 as YFSETQ. Here the CDR3 DNA reads TGCGCCAGCAGCTCGACGGGACAGGGGGCGAATGAAAAACTGTTTTTT. It codes for CASSSTGQGANEKLFF.

The sample holds one count of this clone. This rearrangement joins TRBV20-1 to TRBJ1-2; possible D gene TRBD1, 5 bases. This CDR3 has 13 residues. V was shortened by 3 bases and J by 3 bases, with 11 bases between the two germline ends. Germline CDR1 is DFQATT and CDR2 is SNEGSKA (reference sequence). CDR3 sequence: CSASARDHYGYTF. DNA of the CDR3: TGCAGTGCTAGTGCCAGGGATCACTATGGCTACACCTTC.

The chain carries TRBV18 and TRBJ2-5, with D possibly TRBD1 on 6 matching bases. The germline V gene encodes CDR1 KGHSH and CDR2 LQKENI. The CDR3 runs to 16 residues. The V and J ends lost 3 bases and 5 bases respectively, with 19 bases between them. The CDR3 reads CASSPRLQGGRETQYF. DNA of the CDR3: TGTGCCAGCTCACCGAGACTTCAAGGGGGACGTGAGACCCAGTACTTC.

CDR3: CSAGQGDQPQHF. In DNA, the CDR3 is TGCAGCGCCGGACAGGGTGATCAGCCCCAGCATTTT. This rearrangement joins TRBV29-1 to TRBJ1-5; 8 bases are a match to TRBD1. This CDR3 has 12 amino acids. V dropped 7 bases and J dropped 5; count of bases not matched to a gene: 4. Germline V gene lookup returns CDR1 SQVTM and CDR2 ANQGSEA.

This chain links TRBV4-3 with TRBJ1-6; a possible D gene is TRBD1 (5 bases). Germline V lookup: CDR1 LGHNA, CDR2 YSLEER. V gave up 10 bases and J gave up 4 bases, with 14 bases separating them. The CDR3 contains 14 residues. CDR3 amino acids: CATRGDGYNSPLHF. DNA for the CDR3: TGCGCCACCCGGGGGGACGGTTATAATTCACCCCTCCACTTT.

V and J are TRBV10-3 and TRBJ2-1; 8 bases line up with TRBD1. Germline loops: CDR1 ENHRY, CDR2 SYGVKD. Germline trimming cut 5 bases from V and 2 bases from J; bases unmatched to any gene: 2. The CDR3 is 14 residues long. The CDR3: CAISSGGPYNEQFF. The CDR3 DNA reads TGTGCCATCAGTTCAGGGGGCCCCTACAATGAGCAGTTCTTC.

The gene calls are TRBV6-1 and TRBJ1-5, with D tentatively TRBD1 (5 bases). CDR3 length: 15 residues. Trimming took 0 bases from V and 6 from J, leaving 12 bases between them. Germline lookup yields CDR1 MNHNS and CDR2 SASEGT. Written as DNA, the CDR3 is TGTGCCAGCAGTGAAGCAGAGACAGTTCGTCAGCCCCAGCATTTT. Encoded protein: CASSEAETVRQPQHF.

The chain links TRBV4-3 to TRBJ1-2; 8 bases are shared with TRBD1. The germline V gene encodes CDR1 LGHNA and CDR2 YSLEER. J gave up 0 bases and V 2 bases, and 5 bases lay outside the gene matches. This CDR3 is 16 amino acids long. The CDR3 DNA reads TGCGCCAGCAGCCAAAATGGACAGGGTGCTAACTATGGCTACACCTTC. Translating gives CASSQNGQGANYGYTF.

V is TRBV28 and J is TRBJ1-4, with D possibly being TRBD1 (6 bases). This CDR3 has 15 residues. V lost 6 bases, J lost 4 bases, and 15 bases lay in between. CDR1 and CDR2 (germline): MDHEN, SYDVKM. The chain's CDR3 is CASRPDRRYNEKLFF. CDR3 nucleotides: TGTGCCAGCAGACCCGACAGGAGATATAATGAAAAACTGTTTTTT. Full variable domain (missing parts from reference TRBV28 and TRBJ1-4): DVKVTQSSRYLVKRTGEKVFLECVQDMDHENMFWYRQDPGLGLRLIYFSYDVKMKEKGDIPEGYSVSREKKERFSLILESASTNQTSMYLCASRPDRRYNEKLFFGSGTQLSVL.